A selection of T cell receptor beta chains follows, all from one sample in a study of T cells after yellow fever vaccination. TCRdb ran MiXCR on the 5' RACE reads and lists one entry per CDR3 protein. In the table there are 200,000 to 300,000 distinct CDR3 sequences, approximately 13% of which are singletons. This specimen consisted of CD4+ T cells sorted from PBMCs, obtained 45 days after the yellow fever booster vaccination. The receptors stem from a man between 25 and 39 years old who received the YFV17D yellow fever vaccine. Both conserved end residues are part of each CDR3. A D gene is named only where the DNA matches it firmly. Expanded clones get a size class; other rows say once, few or many, or leave the size out.

D: TRBD1; length: 15; V: TRBV10-3; size: few; J: TRBJ1-6; DNA: TGTGCCATCAAAGTCGACAGGGAACTTAATTCACCCCTCCACTTT; CDR3: CAIKVDRELNSPLHF
D: TRBD1; length: 15; V: TRBV19; size: -; J: TRBJ2-7; DNA: TGTGCCAGTAGTATGGGGACAGGGGCCTCCTACGAGCAGTACTTC; CDR3: CASSMGTGASYEQYF
D: -; length: 12; V: TRBV20-1; size: -; J: TRBJ2-3; DNA: TGCAGTGCTGACCCTTTCACAGATACGCAGTATTTT; CDR3: CSADPFTDTQYF
D: -; length: 15; V: TRBV7-9; size: few; J: TRBJ2-2; DNA: TGTGCCAGCAGCTTAGCGGTCCTCGGCGGCGGGGAGCTGTTTTTT; CDR3: CASSLAVLGGGELFF
D: -; length: 14; V: TRBV9; size: -; J: TRBJ2-3; DNA: TGTGCCAGCAGCGTAGAGGTGGCCACAGATACGCAGTATTTT; CDR3: CASSVEVATDTQYF
D: -; length: 14; V: TRBV18; size: -; J: TRBJ2-3; DNA: TGTGCCAGCTCACCTGTGACAGACACAGATACGCAGTATTTT; CDR3: CASSPVTDTDTQYF
D: TRBD1; length: 15; V: TRBV6-2/TRBV6-3; size: -; J: TRBJ2-3; DNA: TGTGCCAGCAGGCGAAGACAGGGGTCCACAGATACGCAGTATTTT; CDR3: CASRRRQGSTDTQYF
D: -; length: 13; V: TRBV29-1; size: many; J: TRBJ2-5; DNA: TGCAGCGTTGCCCCGGGGGGCGGTGAGACCCAGTACTTC; CDR3: CSVAPGGGETQYF
D: -; length: 13; V: TRBV12-3/TRBV12-4; size: -; J: TRBJ2-1; DNA: TGTGCCAGCAGTGGTGTGGGCAGTTACGAGCAGTTCTTC; CDR3: CASSGVGSYEQFF
D: -; length: 12; V: TRBV20-1; size: -; J: TRBJ1-5; DNA: TGCAGTGCAAGGGACAGCAATCAGCCCCAGCATTTT; CDR3: CSARDSNQPQHF
D: TRBD2; length: 19; V: TRBV5-6; size: -; J: TRBJ2-7; DNA: TGTGCCAGCTTCCGGGGGCCCAGGACTAGCGGGAAGGGGTCCTACGAGCAGTACTTC; CDR3: CASFRGPRTSGKGSYEQYF
D: TRBD2; length: 16; V: TRBV6-1; size: -; J: TRBJ2-3; DNA: TGTGCCAGCAGTCAACTAAGCGGGGCCAAATCAGATACGCAGTATTTT; CDR3: CASSQLSGAKSDTQYF
D: TRBD1; length: 15; V: TRBV20-1; size: few; J: TRBJ2-6; DNA: TGCAGTGCAGGGACAGGGCACTCTGGGGCCAACGTCCTGACTTTC; CDR3: CSAGTGHSGANVLTF
D: TRBD2; length: 18; V: TRBV3-1; size: many; J: TRBJ2-1; DNA: TGTGCCAGCAGCCCCCGGGCCAGCGGGAGGGCCGTTTACAATGAGCAGTTCTTC; CDR3: CASSPRASGRAVYNEQFF
D: -; length: 13; V: TRBV24-1; size: many; J: TRBJ2-2; DNA: TGTGCCACCAGTGCCCTTACTACCGGGGAGCTGTTTTTT; CDR3: CATSALTTGELFF
D: TRBD2; length: 14; V: TRBV20-1; size: few; J: TRBJ2-3; DNA: TGCAGTGCTAGTGCTACTAGCGCTTCAGATACGCAGTATTTT; CDR3: CSASATSASDTQYF
D: -; length: 15; V: TRBV28; size: -; J: TRBJ2-2; DNA: TGTGCCAGCAGTTTATACGGCCCCGGCGGCGGGGAGCTGTTTTTT; CDR3: CASSLYGPGGGELFF
D: -; length: 14; V: TRBV20-1; size: few; J: TRBJ1-3; DNA: TGCAGTGCGCCTGATCCTAGAGTTGGAAACACCATATATTTT; CDR3: CSAPDPRVGNTIYF